This T cell receptor (beta chain) was identified during a study of a mutant IDH1 vaccine in newly diagnosed glioma. Overall study: Vaccination was launched 4-6 weeks after radiotherapy alone, or with temozolomide cycles. Patients arrived already treated with radiotherapy, temozolomide, or both, most having had both.

This clone was seen just once. Its cognate antigen is unknown. Germline-derived CDR1 and CDR2 are SGHRS and YFSETQ. Trimming took off 3 bases at V and 10 bases at J, with 10 bases between the two ends. The CDR3 runs to 12 residues. TCRdb's copy holds only in-frame clones and misses some; the assay was immunoSEQ multiplex PCR. The table includes 40,000 to 50,000 clones, roughly 82% detected once. Described time point: week 47, end of study. One vaccine dose held 300 ug of mutant IDH1 20-mer peptide and came with topical imiquimod. At weeks 1, 3, 5, 7, 11, 15, 19 and 23, patients received a vaccination, eight in all.

This clonotype was sampled from a man aged 18-30 years with glioma. Some clones in this sample may be carry-over from other donors' samples. The material was PBMCs, obtained from a glioma patient whose treatment included an IDH1 peptide vaccine. This chain uses TRBV5-1 with TRBJ2-2, with D possibly being TRBD1 (6 bases). The CDR3, as DNA: TGCGCCAGCAGCTCCTCAGGGGCGGAGCTGTTTTTT. It is translated as CASSSSGAELFF.